Listed here are 26 T cell receptor beta chains from one sample, sequenced in a study of T cells in Graves' hyperthyroidism and ophthalmopathy. Authors of the study amplified TCR beta CDR3 regions from RNA transcripts. First-round RT-PCR with HTBI primers amplified the TCR CDR3 region. Via MiXCR, TCRdb re-called the multiplex PCR reads, giving one row per CDR3 protein. The profile shows approximately 400,000 distinct CDR3 sequences, about 14% of them singletons. Sequencing used blood. These receptors were collected from a man aged 45-60 years with Graves' ophthalmopathy.

This clonotype has at least ten counts. The chain couples TRBV18 to TRBJ1-3; D remains unclear. Germline CDR1 and CDR2: KGHSH and LQKENI. The CDR3 is made up of 11 amino acids. V lost 8 bases and J 4 bases, leaving 6 bases between the germline ends. The chain's CDR3 is CASSRGNTIYF. DNA for the CDR3: TGTGCCAGCAGCCGCGGAAACACCATATATTTT.

This clonotype was observed at least ten times. This sequence joins TRBV24-1 and TRBJ2-2, with D maybe TRBD1 (6 bases). There are 19 residues in the CDR3. V dropped 6 bases and J dropped 2 bases, with 24 bases sitting between them. Germline-derived CDR1 and CDR2 are KGHDR and SFDVKD. The CDR3 region is CATSLRPGHVKSNTGELFF. The CDR3 DNA reads as TGTGCCACCAGTCTCCGCCCGGGACACGTAAAAAGCAACACCGGGGAGCTGTTTTTT.

This clonotype has more than one count but fewer than ten. The CDR3 loop reads CASAGNTIYF. The CDR3, as DNA: TGTGCCAGCGCCGGAAACACCATATATTTT. V and J are TRBV2 and TRBJ1-3; no firm D call. V was clipped by 8 bases and J by 4 bases, with 3 bases between them. The CDR3 covers 10 residues. Germline loops: CDR1 SNHLY, CDR2 FYNNEI.

The chain recombines TRBV20-1 with TRBJ1-2; possible D gene TRBD1, 6 bases. CDR1 is DFQATT, CDR2 SNEGSKA, per germline (reference sequence). V was clipped by 6 bases and J by 8 bases, with 31 bases between them. The CDR3 runs to 17 residues. CDR3 coding DNA: TGCAGTGCCACCCCTCGGGTCAGGACAGCCCGCGGCGGAGGCTACACCTTC. Translated, it gives CSATPRVRTARGGGYTF.

V is TRBV6-1 and J is TRBJ1-4; TRBD1 is a possible D gene (5 bases). From germline, CDR1 is MNHNS and CDR2 SASEGT. Trimming removed 4 bases from V and 10 bases from J, with 19 bases in between. The length of the CDR3 is 15 residues. This CDR3 is CASSVTGPRGGKLFF. CDR3 bases: TGTGCCAGCAGTGTAACCGGGCCTCGGGGGGGAAAACTGTTTTTT.

J is TRBJ2-7 and V is TRBV12-3 or TRBV12-4; D is ambiguous. Trimming took 3 bases from V and 2 from J, leaving 14 bases between them. CDR3 length: 15 amino acids. CDR3 sequence: CASSFSWANTYEQYF. The CDR3 DNA reads TGTGCCAGCAGTTTTTCCTGGGCGAACACCTACGAGCAGTACTTC.

The chain has TRBV7-9 and TRBJ1-4; D not certain. Deletions cut 2 bases from V and 4 bases from J, with 8 bases between. CDR3 length equals 14 residues. Per germline, CDR1 SEHNR and CDR2 FQNEAQ (reference sequence). As DNA, the CDR3 is TGTGCCAGCAGCTTAAATGTGGGTAATGAAAAACTGTTTTTT. It is translated as CASSLNVGNEKLFF.

The table lists this clonotype with many counts. V is TRBV7-9 and J is TRBJ2-7; D gene ambiguous. Trimming pared 0 bases from V and 4 bases from J, leaving 4 bases between. This CDR3 contains 12 residues. Per the germline V gene, CDR1 is SEHNR and CDR2 is FQNEAQ (reference sequence). The CDR3 DNA follows: TGTGCCAGCAGCTTAGCCACATACGAGCAGTACTTC. Translated, it gives CASSLATYEQYF.

This clonotype showed up many times. The rearrangement uses TRBV7-9 and TRBJ2-7; 7 bases line up with TRBD2. CDR1 is SEHNR and CDR2 is FQNEAQ in the germline V gene (reference sequence). The CDR3 consists of 13 residues. V lost 2 bases and J lost 3; bases outside the gene matches: 1. CDR3 bases: TGTGCCAGCAGCTTACAGCGGGACTACGAGCAGTACTTC. This encodes CASSLQRDYEQYF.

This clonotype showed up many times. This chain uses TRBV18 with TRBJ2-7, with TRBD1 as a possible D gene (5 bases). Germline CDR1 and CDR2: KGHSH and LQKENI. The CDR3 has 15 amino acids. With 0 bases removed from V and 3 bases from J, the gap between germline ends came to 12 bases. The CDR3 sequence is CASSPPQQGIYEQYF. Here the CDR3 DNA reads TGTGCCAGCTCACCACCACAGCAGGGAATCTACGAGCAGTACTTC.

This clonotype appeared many times. The genes are TRBV27 and TRBJ2-7, with unresolved D. Trimming cost V 3 bases and J 2 bases, with 14 bases left between them. Germline V gene data show CDR1 as MNHEY and CDR2 as SMNVEV (reference sequence). This CDR3 spans 15 amino acids. Here the CDR3 reads CASSFTAADTYEQYF. CDR3 nucleotides: TGTGCCAGCAGTTTTACAGCTGCAGACACCTACGAGCAGTACTTC.

This clonotype was counted a few times. The chain is built from TRBV19 and TRBJ2-3; 7 positions match TRBD1. This CDR3 has 15 residues. From germline, CDR1 is LNHDA and CDR2 SQIVND (reference sequence). Losses at the gene ends were 4 bases for V and 0 bases for J; bases not matched to a gene: 4. CDR3 DNA sequence: TGTGCCAGTAGTACGGGGACAGTGAGCACAGATACGCAGTATTTT. This gives the protein CASSTGTVSTDTQYF.

This rearrangement joins TRBV27 to TRBJ2-7; 8 bases map to TRBD2. Germline trimming cut 5 bases from V and 3 bases from J; bases unmatched to any gene: 6. Germline values: CDR1 MNHEY, CDR2 SMNVEV (reference sequence). CDR3 length: 14 amino acids. The CDR3 reads CASSIAGRGYEQYF. In DNA form, the CDR3 reads TGTGCCAGCAGTATAGCGGGAAGGGGCTACGAGCAGTACTTC.

This clonotype was seen many times. The V and J genes are TRBV12-3 or TRBV12-4 and TRBJ1-1; unclear D gene. Trimming stripped 3 bases from V and 10 bases from J, with 12 bases between. The CDR3 loop spans 12 amino acids. The CDR3, as DNA: TGTGCCAGCAGTTTTGGCAGCGGCGCAGCTTTCTTT. As protein: CASSFGSGAAFF.

In this sample, this clonotype turned up many times. V usage is TRBV5-1 and J usage is TRBJ2-7, with D perhaps matching TRBD2 (5 bases). This CDR3 comprises 14 residues. The V gene lost 1 base and the J gene lost 7 bases, with 15 bases spanning the gap. The germline V gene encodes CDR1 SGHRS and CDR2 YFSETQ. DNA of the CDR3: TGCGCCAGCAGCTTGAGTGGGAGTCTAACTGAGCAGTACTTC. Translation: CASSLSGSLTEQYF.

This clonotype showed up just a few times. The V and J genes are TRBV20-1 and TRBJ2-7, with TRBD1 identical over 9 bases. Per germline, CDR1 DFQATT and CDR2 SNEGSKA (reference sequence). The V segment lost 3 bases and the J segment 6 bases; nucleotides outside the gene matches: 15. The CDR3 consists of 16 residues. The DNA of the CDR3 is TGCAGTGCTAGGAAAGCCGGGACAGGGAATCGGCGCGAGCAGTACTTC. Its protein is CSARKAGTGNRREQYF.

In its sample, this clonotype was seen many times. The chain has TRBV28 and TRBJ2-7, with 9 bases identical to TRBD1. V shed 6 bases, J shed 2 bases, and the junction held 5 bases outside the gene matches. The V gene's germline CDR1 is MDHEN and CDR2 SYDVKM. CDR3 size: 14 residues. The CDR3 protein is CASRGTGGPYEQYF. In nucleotides, the CDR3 is TGTGCCAGCAGGGGAACAGGGGGCCCCTACGAGCAGTACTTC.

This clonotype showed up many times. The chain has TRBV6-1 and TRBJ2-1; D not certain. The CDR3 runs 16 residues. Per the germline V gene, CDR1 is MNHNS and CDR2 is SASEGT. V dropped 10 bases and J dropped 0 bases, with 19 bases sitting between them. CDR3 region: CATEDLFQSSYNEQFF. For the CDR3, the DNA is TGTGCCACCGAAGACCTCTTCCAAAGCTCCTACAATGAGCAGTTCTTC.

V usage is TRBV10-2 and J usage is TRBJ2-2; 7 positions agree with TRBD2. V lost 10 bases, J lost 7 bases, and 18 bases stayed unmatched. CDR1 and CDR2 from the germline V gene are WSHSY and SAAADI. The CDR3 loop spans 16 amino acids. CDR3 sequence: CATNSGTTLLGGELFF. The DNA of the CDR3 is TGCGCCACCAACTCCGGGACTACCCTCTTGGGCGGGGAGCTGTTTTTT.

This clonotype has more than one count but fewer than ten. The chain links TRBV27 to TRBJ1-3; a weak D match, TRBD1 (5 bases). V was cut by 6 bases and J by 0 bases, with 9 bases left in between. The CDR3 runs 14 residues. In germline, CDR1 is MNHEY, CDR2 SMNVEV (reference sequence). Here the CDR3 DNA reads TGTGCCAGCAGGCGCGGGACCTCTGGAAACACCATATATTTT. It specifies CASRRGTSGNTIYF.

This clonotype came up many times. The V call is TRBV11-2, the J call TRBJ2-3; TRBD2 matches at 10 bases. Germline trimming cut 3 bases from V and 0 bases from J; bases unmatched to any gene: 12. The CDR3 totals 19 residues. Germline assignment: CDR1 SGHAT and CDR2 FQNNGV. The CDR3 region has the DNA TGTGCCAGCAGCTTGACACTAGCGGGAACAATCACTAGCACAGATACGCAGTATTTT. Translation: CASSLTLAGTITSTDTQYF.

There are many counts of this clonotype. The V gene is TRBV6-1, the J gene TRBJ2-1; D possibly corresponds to TRBD2 (5 bases). Germline V gene sequence: CDR1 MNHNS, CDR2 SASEGT. This CDR3 spans 13 amino acids. Trimming removed 7 bases at V and 3 bases at J, with 10 bases between. The CDR3 spells CASTGILYNEQFF. CDR3 nucleotides: TGTGCCAGCACGGGGATTCTCTACAATGAGCAGTTCTTC.

This clonotype was detected a few times. This may be a read error: a much more frequent sequence differs by one nucleotide. The chain employs TRBV5-1 and TRBJ2-7; D possibly corresponds to TRBD1 (5 bases). Looked up from germline, CDR1 is SGHRS and CDR2 is YFSETQ. Deletions cut 9 bases from V and 2 bases from J, with 12 bases between. The CDR3 contains 12 residues. CDR3 residues: CANKGQAYEQYF. CDR3 coding DNA: TGCGCCAACAAAGGACAAGCCTACGAGCAGTACTTC.

The chain has TRBV30 and TRBJ2-2; D is unresolved. The CDR3 totals 11 residues. Germline V CDR1 and CDR2: GTSNPN, SVGIG (reference sequence). Deletions cut 0 bases from V and 10 bases from J, with 6 bases between. This CDR3 is CAWSVGPELFF. The CDR3 coding sequence is TGTGCCTGGAGTGTAGGTCCGGAGCTGTTTTTT.

In the case of this clonotype: A clone one base away is much larger, so this may be a read error. The rearrangement joins TRBV20-1 to TRBJ2-7, with 9 nucleotides matching TRBD1. Looked up from germline, CDR1 is DFQATT and CDR2 is SNEGSKA (reference sequence). This CDR3 is built from 14 residues. The CDR3 is CGAQTGQGPYEQYF. CDR3 in DNA: TGCGGTGCTCAGACGGGACAGGGCCCCTACGAGCAGTACTTC.

This clonotype was observed many times. J is TRBJ2-1 and V is TRBV9, with D perhaps given as TRBD1 or TRBD2 (7 bases each). The CDR3 spans 14 residues. CDR1 is SGDLS and CDR2 is YYNGEE in the germline V gene. V gave up 5 bases and J gave up 7 bases, with 16 bases separating them. The CDR3 region has the DNA TGTGCCAGCAGGGCAGGGGGGGCGCGGAATGAGCAGTTCTTC. It yields the protein CASRAGGARNEQFF.